The entry below gives a single TCR beta chain sequence along with its context. RNA, at about 0.5 to 1 ug, was reverse transcribed with random hexamers. TCRdb reprocessed the immunoSEQ multiplex PCR reads with MiXCR, giving one entry per CDR3 protein. Of 100,000 to 150,000 distinct CDR3 sequences in the sample, 85% to 95% were seen once. The data were obtained in a study of CD8 T cells in Susac syndrome. V shed 5 bases and J 7 bases; nucleotides not matched to a gene: 2. CDR1 and CDR2 (germline): MNHEY, SMNVEV (reference sequence). CDR3 size: 12 residues. Source material: CD8+ T cells from PBMCs. This TCR came from a human donor with multiple sclerosis. The chain employs TRBV27 and TRBJ1-2; TRBD1 matches 9 bases. Here the CDR3 reads CASSTGGSGYTF. The CDR3 DNA reads as TGTGCCAGCAGTACAGGGGGCTCTGGCTACACCTTC.